Following are 7 T cell receptor beta chains from one sample sequenced in a study of CD8 T cells in Susac syndrome. After extraction with the RNeasy kit, about 0.5 to 1 ug of the RNA was reverse transcribed using random hexamers. TCRdb itself ran the immunoSEQ multiplex PCR reads through MiXCR, one entry per CDR3 protein. The table records roughly 180,000 distinct CDR3 sequences, around 96% of them present only once. Input material: CD4+ T cells from PBMCs. These receptors were obtained from a human donor in good health.

The J gene is TRBJ2-5, the V gene TRBV28, with D unresolved. V shed 2 bases and J shed 5 bases, with 9 bases lying between them. Germline CDR1 and CDR2: MDHEN and SYDVKM. This CDR3 has 13 amino acids. As DNA, the CDR3 is TGTGCCAGCAGTTTAGAAGGGTTCGAGACCCAGTACTTC. It translates to CASSLEGFETQYF. Combining the CDR3 with reference TRBV28 and TRBJ2-5 gives the whole variable domain DVKVTQSSRYLVKRTGEKVFLECVQDMDHENMFWYRQDPGLGLRLIYFSYDVKMKEKGDIPEGYSVSREKKERFSLILESASTNQTSMYLCASSLEGFETQYFGPGTRLLVL.

The V and J genes are TRBV29-1 and TRBJ2-1, with D possibly being TRBD1 or TRBD2 (5 bases each). From germline, CDR1 is SQVTM and CDR2 ANQGSEA. Deletions cut 4 bases from V and 5 bases from J, with 15 bases between. The CDR3 contains 14 residues. The DNA of the CDR3 is TGCAGCGTTGTATATCGGGGCGGGCACAATGAGCAGTTCTTC. This sequence encodes CSVVYRGGHNEQFF.

The chain uses TRBV20-1 and TRBJ2-2; D possibly corresponds to TRBD2 (6 bases). Per the germline V gene, CDR1 is DFQATT and CDR2 is SNEGSKA (reference sequence). The CDR3 contains 13 residues. V was clipped by 6 bases and J by 6 bases, with 14 bases between them. The CDR3 here is CSAERSGAGELFF. In DNA form, the CDR3 reads TGCAGTGCCGAGCGGTCGGGGGCCGGGGAGCTGTTTTTT.

This chain links TRBV7-2 with TRBJ2-7; no clear D. The CDR3 spans 15 residues. V was trimmed by 2 bases and J by 5 bases, leaving 16 bases between them. CDR1 SGHTA and CDR2 FQGNSA come from the germline V gene. CDR3 region: CASSLSPGFGDEQYF. The CDR3 bases are TGTGCCAGCAGCTTATCACCCGGCTTTGGGGACGAGCAGTACTTC. The complete variable domain, with remaining parts taken from reference TRBV7-2 and TRBJ2-7, reads GAGVSQSPSNKVTEKGKDVELRCDPISGHTALYWYRQSLGQGLEFLIYFQGNSAPDKSGLPSDRFSAERTGGSVSTLTIQRTQQEDSAVYLCASSLSPGFGDEQYFGPGTRLTVT.

The genes are TRBV7-9 and TRBJ2-5; 8 bases map to TRBD2. J gave up 5 bases and V 1 base, and 9 bases lay outside the gene matches. CDR1 and CDR2 from the germline V gene are SEHNR and FQNEAQ (reference sequence). CDR3 size: 16 residues. The CDR3 region has the DNA TGTGCCAGCAGCTTAGGCCTAGCGGGTAGACCGGAGACCCAGTACTTC. Protein: CASSLGLAGRPETQYF.

This chain uses TRBV28 with TRBJ2-6, with no clear D. The V end lost 3 bases, the J end lost 0 bases, and 9 bases lay between the germline ends. Germline CDR1 reads MDHEN; CDR2 reads SYDVKM. This CDR3 has 16 amino acids. CDR3 in amino acids: CASSLTESSGANVLTF. CDR3 coding DNA: TGTGCCAGCAGTTTGACCGAGAGCTCTGGGGCCAACGTCCTGACTTTC.

The chain is built from TRBV29-1 and TRBJ1-3, with TRBD1 matching 7 bases. The germline V gene has CDR1 SQVTM and CDR2 ANQGSEA. CDR3 length: 13 amino acids. J lost 4 bases, V lost 4 bases, and 4 bases had no gene match. DNA of the CDR3: TGCAGCGTTGCGACAGGGCGAGGAAACACCATATATTTT. This sequence encodes CSVATGRGNTIYF.